This is a list of T cell receptor beta chains from one sample in a study of identical twins. TCRdb passed the 5' RACE reads through MiXCR, listing each CDR3 protein once. In the table there are 690,000 or so distinct CDR3 sequences, around 6% of which are singletons. Sequencing input: naive T cells sorted from blood. These receptors all come from a man younger than 35 in good health. The CDR3 runs from the conserved cysteine through the conserved F or W. Each record gives: D gene, V gene, J gene, clone size, CDR3 DNA, CDR3 protein. D genes are given only for firm matches. Size tells how often a clone was seen (once, few, many) or the class of an expanded clone, and some rows leave it out.

-	TRBV20-1	TRBJ2-3	-	TGCAGTGCTAGAGATAGTAGGCAGGGCACAGATACGCAGTATTTT	CSARDSRQGTDTQYF
TRBD1	TRBV24-1	TRBJ1-5	many	TGTGCCACCAGTGATTCCCTGACGGGACAGGGGTGGGATCAGCCCCAGCATTTT	CATSDSLTGQGWDQPQHF
-	TRBV15	TRBJ1-6	many	TGTGCCACCAGCAGAGGTACAGGCGGCTCACCCCTCCACTTT	CATSRGTGGSPLHF
TRBD2	TRBV14	TRBJ2-1	many	TGCGCCAGCAGCCAAGTAGCGGGAGGAAATGAGCAGTTCTTC	CASSQVAGGNEQFF
-	TRBV28	TRBJ2-1	many	TGTGCCAGCACCTACGGAGACCGATTGAACTACAATGAGCAGTTCTTC	CASTYGDRLNYNEQFF
TRBD2	TRBV2	TRBJ2-7	few	TGTGCCAGCAGTGGACTAGCGGGAAACGACGAGCAGTACTTC	CASSGLAGNDEQYF
-	TRBV6-1	TRBJ2-3	-	TGTGCCAGCAGTGCGGACAGCCATTACACAGATACGCAGTATTTT	CASSADSHYTDTQYF
-	TRBV27	TRBJ2-7	-	TGTGCCAGCAGTTTGGGCTTGGCAGGGGTCCACTACGAGCAGTACTTC	CASSLGLAGVHYEQYF
-	TRBV9	TRBJ1-1	many	TGTGCCAGCAGCGCGACAGTGAACACTGAAGCTTTCTTT	CASSATVNTEAFF
-	TRBV5-1	TRBJ1-1	many	TGCGCCAGCAGCGGCGGTAAGGGATTGAGGATGAACACTGAAGCTTTCTTT	CASSGGKGLRMNTEAFF
TRBD1	TRBV5-5	TRBJ1-2	many	TGTGCCAGCAGCTTGGGGGACAGGGTCGGCGGCTACACCTTC	CASSLGDRVGGYTF
TRBD2	TRBV20-1	TRBJ2-1	-	TGCAGTGCTCAACGTGGCAGGCTAGCGGGAGGGAATGAGCAGTTCTTC	CSAQRGRLAGGNEQFF
-	TRBV12-3/TRBV12-4	TRBJ2-1	many	TGTGCCAGCAGCCAGACTAGACAGGGAAACAATGAGCAGTTCTTC	CASSQTRQGNNEQFF
-	TRBV20-1	TRBJ1-5	many	TGCAGTGCTGGTGGATACAATCAGCCCCAGCATTTT	CSAGGYNQPQHF
-	TRBV5-6	TRBJ1-5	many	TGTGCCAGCAGCACACAGATAAGTCAGCCCCAGCATTTT	CASSTQISQPQHF
-	TRBV6-1	TRBJ1-5	-	TGTGCCAGCAGGAAGAGTTATAGCAATCAGCCCCAGCATTTT	CASRKSYSNQPQHF
TRBD1	TRBV29-1	TRBJ2-2	many	TGCAGCGTTGAAGTGGGGGCCAGGGGGCGCACCGGGGAGCTGTTTTTT	CSVEVGARGRTGELFF
-	TRBV12-3/TRBV12-4	TRBJ1-1	many	TGTGCCAGCACCCGCGGGCCCGGGACTCAGAACACTGAAGCTTTCTTT	CASTRGPGTQNTEAFF
-	TRBV20-1	TRBJ2-4	many	TGCAGTGCTATTTGGGAAAACATTCAGTACTTC	CSAIWENIQYF
TRBD2	TRBV12-5	TRBJ2-1	few	TGTGCTAGTGGCCCCCCGACTAGCCGGGATGAGCAGTTCTTC	CASGPPTSRDEQFF
-	TRBV10-3	TRBJ1-5	many	TGTGCCATCAGTTCTCGAGACAATCAGCCCCAGCATTTT	CAISSRDNQPQHF
-	TRBV4-3	TRBJ2-3	-	TGCGCCAGCAGCCAAGATCTGGGTTCCGGAGGGGCGGATACGCAGTATTTT	CASSQDLGSGGADTQYF
-	TRBV20-1	TRBJ2-3	many	TGCAGTGCTAGAGGGGGGACGGCCCGCACAGATACGCAGTATTTT	CSARGGTARTDTQYF
TRBD2	TRBV3-1	TRBJ2-1	many	TGTGCCAGCAGCCACCTCACGGGACTAGCGGGCCAAGAGCAGTTCTTC	CASSHLTGLAGQEQFF
TRBD1	TRBV29-1	TRBJ2-7	many	TGCAGCGTGGCGACAGGGAACGCCTACGAGCAGTACTTC	CSVATGNAYEQYF
-	TRBV5-1	TRBJ2-1	-	TGCGCCAGCAGCACCGAACCGGGGTCCCTAGACCGGAATGAGCAGTTCTTC	CASSTEPGSLDRNEQFF
TRBD2	TRBV25-1	TRBJ2-1	many	TGTGCCAGCAGTGAATGGACTAGCAGTAACAATGAGCAGTTCTTC	CASSEWTSSNNEQFF
-	TRBV7-2	TRBJ2-1	-	TGTGCCAGCAGCTCGAGGGACACCAGCTCCTACAATGAGCAGTTCTTC	CASSSRDTSSYNEQFF
TRBD2	TRBV7-2	TRBJ2-1	few	TGTGCCAGCAGCTTAGTAGGGACTAGCCACAATGAGCAGTTCTTC	CASSLVGTSHNEQFF
TRBD2	TRBV5-1	TRBJ2-1	many	TGCGCCAGCAGCCCGGGACTAGCGGGAGCGGGCAATGAGCAGTTCTTC	CASSPGLAGAGNEQFF